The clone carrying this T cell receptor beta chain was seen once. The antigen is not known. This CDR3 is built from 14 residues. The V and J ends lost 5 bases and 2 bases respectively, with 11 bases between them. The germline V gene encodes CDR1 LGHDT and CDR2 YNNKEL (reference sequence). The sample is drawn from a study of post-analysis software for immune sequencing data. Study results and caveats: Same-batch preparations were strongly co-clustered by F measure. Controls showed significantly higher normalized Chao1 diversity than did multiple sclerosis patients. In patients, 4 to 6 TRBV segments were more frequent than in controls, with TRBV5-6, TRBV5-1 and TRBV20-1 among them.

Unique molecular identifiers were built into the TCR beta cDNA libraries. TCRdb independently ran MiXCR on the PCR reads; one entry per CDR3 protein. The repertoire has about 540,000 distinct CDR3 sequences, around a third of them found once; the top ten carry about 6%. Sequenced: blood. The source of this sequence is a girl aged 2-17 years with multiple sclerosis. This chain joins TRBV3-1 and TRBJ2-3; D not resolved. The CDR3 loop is CASSTPSVTDTQYF. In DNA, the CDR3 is TGTGCCAGCAGCACACCTTCGGTCACAGATACGCAGTATTTT.